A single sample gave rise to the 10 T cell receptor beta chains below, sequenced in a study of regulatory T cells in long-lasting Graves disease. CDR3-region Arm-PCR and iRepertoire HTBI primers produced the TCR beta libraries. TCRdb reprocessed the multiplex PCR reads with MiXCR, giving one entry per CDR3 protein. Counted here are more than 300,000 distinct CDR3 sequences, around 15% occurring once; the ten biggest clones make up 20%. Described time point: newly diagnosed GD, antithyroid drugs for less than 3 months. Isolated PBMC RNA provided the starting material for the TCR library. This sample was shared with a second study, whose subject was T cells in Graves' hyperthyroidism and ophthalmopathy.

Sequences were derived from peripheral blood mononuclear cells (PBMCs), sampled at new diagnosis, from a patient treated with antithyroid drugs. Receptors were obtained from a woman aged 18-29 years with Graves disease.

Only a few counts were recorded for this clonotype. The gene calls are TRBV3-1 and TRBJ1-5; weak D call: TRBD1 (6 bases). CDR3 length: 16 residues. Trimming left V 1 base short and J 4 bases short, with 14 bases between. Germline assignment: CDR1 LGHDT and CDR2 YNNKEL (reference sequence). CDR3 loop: CASSQGGVTGNQPQHF. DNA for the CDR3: TGTGCCAGCAGCCAAGGGGGGGTTACAGGGAATCAGCCCCAGCATTTT.

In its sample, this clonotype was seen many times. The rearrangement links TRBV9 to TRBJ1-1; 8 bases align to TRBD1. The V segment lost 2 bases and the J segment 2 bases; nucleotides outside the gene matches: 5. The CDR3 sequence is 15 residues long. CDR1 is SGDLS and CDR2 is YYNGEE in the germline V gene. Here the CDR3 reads CASSVAQGGNTEAFF. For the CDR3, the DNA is TGTGCCAGCAGCGTGGCACAGGGGGGTAACACTGAAGCTTTCTTT.

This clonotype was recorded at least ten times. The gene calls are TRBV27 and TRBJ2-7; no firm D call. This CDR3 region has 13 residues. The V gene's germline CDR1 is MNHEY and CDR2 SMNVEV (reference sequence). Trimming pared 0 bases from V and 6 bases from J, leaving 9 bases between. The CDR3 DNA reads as TGTGCCAGCAGTTTATCCGCCCCGGTCGAGCAGTACTTC. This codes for CASSLSAPVEQYF.

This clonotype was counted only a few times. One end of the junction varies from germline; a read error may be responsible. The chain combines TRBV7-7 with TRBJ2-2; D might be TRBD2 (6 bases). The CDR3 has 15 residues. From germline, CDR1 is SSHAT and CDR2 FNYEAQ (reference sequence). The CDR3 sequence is CASSLAVVPTGELFF. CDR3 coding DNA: TGTGCTAGCAGCTTAGCGGTAGTTCCCACCGGGGAGCTGTTTTTT.

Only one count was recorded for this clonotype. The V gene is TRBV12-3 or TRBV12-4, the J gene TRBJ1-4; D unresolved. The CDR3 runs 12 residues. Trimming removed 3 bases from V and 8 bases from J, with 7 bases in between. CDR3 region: CASSLDDEKLFF. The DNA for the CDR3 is TGTGCCAGCAGTTTGGATGACGAAAAACTGTTTTTT.

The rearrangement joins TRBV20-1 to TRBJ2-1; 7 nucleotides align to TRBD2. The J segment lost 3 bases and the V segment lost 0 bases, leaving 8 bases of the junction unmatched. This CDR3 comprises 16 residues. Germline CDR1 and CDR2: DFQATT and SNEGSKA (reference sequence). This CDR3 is CSARDRGGFRYNEQFF. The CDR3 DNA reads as TGCAGTGCTAGAGATCGCGGGGGTTTTCGCTACAATGAGCAGTTCTTC.

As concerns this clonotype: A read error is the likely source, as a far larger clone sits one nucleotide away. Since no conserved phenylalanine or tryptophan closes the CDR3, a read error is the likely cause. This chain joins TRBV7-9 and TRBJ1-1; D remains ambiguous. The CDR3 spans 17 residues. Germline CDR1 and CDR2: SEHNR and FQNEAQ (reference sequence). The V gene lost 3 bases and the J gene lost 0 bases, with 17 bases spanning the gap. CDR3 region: CASSFPGRSRMNTEAFL. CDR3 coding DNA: TGTGCCAGCAGCTTTCCTGGGCGGTCTCGTATGAACACTGAAGCTTTCCTT.

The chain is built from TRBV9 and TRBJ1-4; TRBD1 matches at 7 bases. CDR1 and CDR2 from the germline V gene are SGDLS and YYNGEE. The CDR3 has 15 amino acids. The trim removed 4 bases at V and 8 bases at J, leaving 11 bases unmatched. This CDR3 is CASSPGDSRGEKLFF. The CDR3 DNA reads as TGTGCCAGCAGCCCCGGGGACAGCCGGGGGGAAAAACTGTTTTTT.

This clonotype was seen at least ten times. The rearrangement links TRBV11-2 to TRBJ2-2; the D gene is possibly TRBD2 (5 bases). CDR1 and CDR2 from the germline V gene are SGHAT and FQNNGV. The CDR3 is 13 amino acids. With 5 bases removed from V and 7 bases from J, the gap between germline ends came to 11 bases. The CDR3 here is CASSLWAGGELFF. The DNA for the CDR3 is TGTGCCAGCAGCCTGTGGGCGGGCGGGGAGCTGTTTTTT.

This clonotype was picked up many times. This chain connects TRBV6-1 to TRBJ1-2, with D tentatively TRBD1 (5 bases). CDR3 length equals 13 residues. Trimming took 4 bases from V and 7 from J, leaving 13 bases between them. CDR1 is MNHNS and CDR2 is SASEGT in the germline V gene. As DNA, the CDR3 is TGTGCCAGCAGTGTTGGGGGGTTCGTTGGCTACACCTTC. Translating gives CASSVGGFVGYTF.